This TCR beta chain comes out of a study of blood T cell repertoires in COVID-19 (dated by TCRdb to 2018 to 2021). In terms of the full investigation: Collaborator samples came from the United States, Italy and Spain and covered acute and convalescent phases of COVID-19. A de-identified subject ID, COVID-19 status, age in years and sex were almost always included in the sample metadata. Subjects who had been exposed to COVID-19, were actively infected with it, or had recovered from it provided the deeply sampled blood TCRbeta repertoires that made up the dataset. The repertoires were released in a freely available public database meant as a resource for research on the immune response to SARS-CoV-2. Where available, HLA class I and class II types were taken from metadata supplied by the sample provider and were not determined by assay-based typing. The material from the prospective study consisted of cDNA or gDNA derived from T cells, B-cell-depleted T cells, or PBMCs. The samples were drawn from the first 160 participants of the ongoing ImmuneRACE study and from some 1,300 subjects provided by 6 global collaborators.

A note on this clone: Which antigen it targets is not known. No much larger clone exists at a distance of one base, and base qualities are not known.

TCRbeta CDR3 regions were amplified from genomic DNA using the immunoSEQ Assay, a bias-controlled multiplex PCR. On the study's bioinformatics: Nucleated cell counts per sample were estimated from amplification of reference gene primers within the assay. To quantify the absolute abundance of each unique TCRbeta CDR3 rearrangement, sequence reads were collapsed and filtered. For each sample, productive Simpson clonality was calculated by taking the square root of Simpson's diversity index across productive rearrangements. Sourced from immuneACCESS, this table was stored by TCRdb with only in-frame sequences that have V and J called. A share of the clones is absent; for the studies checked, an unresolved V gene accounts for under half, and the remainder has no known explanation. The DNA was the basis for D and trimming; V, J and clone size are from that table. This sample gives about 210,000 clones in total; about four fifths of them show up just once. The top ten constitute 8.5% to 10% of the sample.

The paper's findings and limits, for the study overall: Clinical and demographic metadata were provided uncurated, with the amount varying by source and participant.

Clipping removes 4 bases from V and 8 bases from J, with 6 as the unmatched junction base count. The CDR3 starts with the cysteine, ends with the phenylalanine, and has 13 residues. Solely the CDR3 DNA is kept, with 39 bases framed from the first base. The germline V gene (reference sequence) specifies LGHDT as CDR1 and YNNKEL as CDR2. Participants in the prospective study were aged 18 to 89 years, lived in about two dozen United States geographic areas, and enrolled through a virtual design. In the prospective study, cohorts were assigned on the basis of participant-reported clinical history obtained from a screening survey and a study questionnaire. In the prospective study, whole blood, serum and a nasopharyngeal or oropharyngeal swab were collected from each participant by mobile phlebotomists. Prospective study participants could optionally give additional blood draws and questionnaires over an approximately two-month period. Blood samples from the prospective study were shipped frozen or at room temperature prior to DNA extraction.

The sequence derives from a woman aged 45-60 years with acute COVID-19. The sample comprised PBMCs or T cells enriched from blood (not recorded which). Recombination connected TRBV3-1 (or the pseudogene TRBV3-2) to TRBJ1-2, with 8 central nucleotides matching TRBD1. The CDR3 has the sequence CASSPRTGIGYTF. The sequenced DNA is TGTGCCAGCAGCCCTCGGACAGGGATCGGCTACACCTTC.